This T cell receptor beta chain was recovered during a study of Ad26.COV2.S vaccination and SARS-CoV-2 variants. Across the study: Once or twice, 56 days apart, Ad26.COV2.S was delivered intramuscularly. Study-wide findings and caveats: Vaccine recipients surpassed placebo recipients in spike-specific TCR breadth.

Assay: immunoSEQ multiplex PCR; the TCRdb copy retains only in-frame clones and omits some. The sample includes about 400,000 clones, approximately 89% of them seen just once. Treatment denoted: roughly 20 received Ad26.COV2.S at low or high dose, single or two shots; a few received placebo; per-sample allocation not given. After the first vaccine or placebo injection, samples were drawn on day 63. The CDR3 sequence is 14 residues long. V dropped 3 bases and J dropped 2 bases, with 11 bases sitting between them. The germline V gene has CDR1 SGDLS and CDR2 YYNGEE. In the case of this clone: Its antigen is unidentified.

The sequence derives from a person between 18 and 65 years old who received the Ad26.COV2.S COVID-19 vaccine or a placebo. J is TRBJ1-2 and V is TRBV9; no firm D call. The material sequenced was peripheral blood, taken in a trial of Ad26.COV2.S vaccine versus placebo. The CDR3 is CASSGRTDNYGYTF. The CDR3 nucleotides read TGTGCCAGCAGCGGACGGACGGACAACTATGGCTACACCTTC. Full variable domain (remainder filled in from reference TRBV9 and TRBJ1-2): DSGVTQTPKHLITATGQRVTLRCSPRSGDLSVYWYQQSLDQGLQFLIQYYNGEERAKGNILERFSAQQFPDLHSELNLSSLELGDSALYFCASSGRTDNYGYTFGSGTRLTVV.